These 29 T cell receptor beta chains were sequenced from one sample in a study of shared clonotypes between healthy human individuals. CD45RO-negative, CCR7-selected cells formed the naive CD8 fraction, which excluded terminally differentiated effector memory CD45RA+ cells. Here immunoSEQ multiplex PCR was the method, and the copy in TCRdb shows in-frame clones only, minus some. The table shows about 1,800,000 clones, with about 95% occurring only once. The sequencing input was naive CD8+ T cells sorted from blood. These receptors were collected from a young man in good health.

DNA of the CDR3: TGCGCCAGCAGCCTCCCACGGCAGGCCCCCGCTGAAGCTTTCTTT. Translated: CASSLPRQAPAEAFF. The rearrangement links TRBV4-1 to TRBJ1-1; no clear D gene. Trimming shortened V by 4 bases and J by 6 bases, and 18 bases separated the two germline ends. The length of the CDR3 is 15 residues. CDR1 is MGHRA, CDR2 YSYEKL, per germline.

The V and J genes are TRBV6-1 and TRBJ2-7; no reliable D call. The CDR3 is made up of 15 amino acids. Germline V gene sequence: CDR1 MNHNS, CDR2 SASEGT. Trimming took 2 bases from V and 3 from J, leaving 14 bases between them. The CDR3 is CASSENAGRSYEQYF. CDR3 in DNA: TGTGCCAGCAGTGAAAATGCAGGACGGAGCTACGAGCAGTACTTC.

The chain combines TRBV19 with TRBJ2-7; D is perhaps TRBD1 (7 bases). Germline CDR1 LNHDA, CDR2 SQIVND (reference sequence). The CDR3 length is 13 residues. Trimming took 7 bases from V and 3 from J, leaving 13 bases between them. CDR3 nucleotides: TGTGCCAGTAAGGGGCGGGACAGCTACGAGCAGTACTTC. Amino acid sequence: CASKGRDSYEQYF.

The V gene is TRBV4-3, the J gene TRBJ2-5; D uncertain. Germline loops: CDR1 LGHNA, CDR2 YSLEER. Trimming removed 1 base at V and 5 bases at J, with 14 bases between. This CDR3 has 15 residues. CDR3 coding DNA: TGCGCCAGCAGCCAAGGGGGAACTAATCGGGAGACCCAGTACTTC. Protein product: CASSQGGTNRETQYF.

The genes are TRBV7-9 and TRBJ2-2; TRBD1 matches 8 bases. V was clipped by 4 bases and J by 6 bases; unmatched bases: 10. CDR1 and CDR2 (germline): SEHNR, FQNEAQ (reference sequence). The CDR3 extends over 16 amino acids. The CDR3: CASSYSPGQGAGELFF. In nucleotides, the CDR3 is TGTGCCAGCAGCTACTCCCCCGGACAGGGCGCCGGGGAGCTGTTTTTT.

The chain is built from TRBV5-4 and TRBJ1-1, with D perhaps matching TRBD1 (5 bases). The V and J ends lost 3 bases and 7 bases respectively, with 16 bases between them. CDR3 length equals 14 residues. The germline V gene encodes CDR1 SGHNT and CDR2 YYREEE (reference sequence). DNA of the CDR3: TGTGCCAGCAGCTCCGCCGGGACCGGTATTGAAGCTTTCTTT. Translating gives CASSSAGTGIEAFF.

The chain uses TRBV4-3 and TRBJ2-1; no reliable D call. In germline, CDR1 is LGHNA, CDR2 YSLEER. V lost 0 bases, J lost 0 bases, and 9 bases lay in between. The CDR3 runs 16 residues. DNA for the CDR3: TGCGCCAGCAGCCAAGATACCAGTAACTCCTACAATGAGCAGTTCTTC. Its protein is CASSQDTSNSYNEQFF.

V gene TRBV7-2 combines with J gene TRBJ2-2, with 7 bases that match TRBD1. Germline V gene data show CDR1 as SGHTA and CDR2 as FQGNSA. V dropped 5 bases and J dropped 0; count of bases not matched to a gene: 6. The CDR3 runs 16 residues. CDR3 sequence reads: CASSPIGTANTGELFF. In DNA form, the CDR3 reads TGTGCCAGCAGCCCCATAGGGACAGCGAACACCGGGGAGCTGTTTTTT.

The CDR3 region has the DNA TGTGCCAGCATCTTGTCGGGACTAGCTAACGGGGAGCTGTTTTTT. Translating gives CASILSGLANGELFF. This sequence joins TRBV6-6 and TRBJ2-2; 9 bases match TRBD2. The CDR3 contains 15 residues. From germline, CDR1 is MNHNY and CDR2 SVGAGI (reference sequence). Trimming cost V 7 bases and J 7 bases; bases outside gene matches: 10.

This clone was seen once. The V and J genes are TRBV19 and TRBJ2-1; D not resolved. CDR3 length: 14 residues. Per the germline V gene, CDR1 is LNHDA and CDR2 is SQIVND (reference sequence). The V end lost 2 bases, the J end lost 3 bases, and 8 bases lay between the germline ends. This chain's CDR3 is CASSITADYNEQFF. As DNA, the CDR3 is TGTGCCAGTAGTATAACAGCAGACTACAATGAGCAGTTCTTC.

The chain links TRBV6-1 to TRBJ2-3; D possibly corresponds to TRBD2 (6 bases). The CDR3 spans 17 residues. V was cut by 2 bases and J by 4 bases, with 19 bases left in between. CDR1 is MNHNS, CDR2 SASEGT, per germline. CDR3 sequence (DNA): TGTGCCAGCAGTGAAATAGGCGCTCGGGGGACTTCAGATACGCAGTATTTT. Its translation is CASSEIGARGTSDTQYF.

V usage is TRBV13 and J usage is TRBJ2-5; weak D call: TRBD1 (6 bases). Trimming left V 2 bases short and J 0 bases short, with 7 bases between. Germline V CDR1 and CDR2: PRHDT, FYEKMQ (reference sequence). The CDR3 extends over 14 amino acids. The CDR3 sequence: CASSLWGHQETQYF. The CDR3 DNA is TGTGCCAGCAGCTTATGGGGGCACCAAGAGACCCAGTACTTC.

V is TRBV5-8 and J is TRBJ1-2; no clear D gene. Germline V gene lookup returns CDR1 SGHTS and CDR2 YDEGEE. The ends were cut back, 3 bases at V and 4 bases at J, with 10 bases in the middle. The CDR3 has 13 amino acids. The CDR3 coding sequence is TGTGCCAGCAGCTCCCGGGGTGGCTATGGCTACACCTTC. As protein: CASSSRGGYGYTF. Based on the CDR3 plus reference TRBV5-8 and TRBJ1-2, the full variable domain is EAGVTQSPTHLIKTRGQQATLRCSPISGHTSVYWYQQALGLGLQFLLWYDEGEERNRGNFPPRFSGRQFPNYSSELNVNALELEDSALYLCASSSRGGYGYTFGSGTRLTVV.

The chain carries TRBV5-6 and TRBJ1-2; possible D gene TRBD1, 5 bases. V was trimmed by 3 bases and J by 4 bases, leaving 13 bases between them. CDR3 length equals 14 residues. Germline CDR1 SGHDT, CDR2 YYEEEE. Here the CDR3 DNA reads TGTGCCAGCAGCTCCGAGGGGTGGGCCTATGGCTACACCTTC. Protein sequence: CASSSEGWAYGYTF.

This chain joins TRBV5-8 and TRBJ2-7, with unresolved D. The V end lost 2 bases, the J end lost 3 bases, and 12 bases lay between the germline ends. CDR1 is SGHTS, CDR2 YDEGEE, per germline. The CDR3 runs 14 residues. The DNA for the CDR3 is TGTGCCAGCAGCTTTCCCGACGTGGGCTACGAGCAGTACTTC. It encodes CASSFPDVGYEQYF. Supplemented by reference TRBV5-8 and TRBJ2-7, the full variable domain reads EAGVTQSPTHLIKTRGQQATLRCSPISGHTSVYWYQQALGLGLQFLLWYDEGEERNRGNFPPRFSGRQFPNYSSELNVNALELEDSALYLCASSFPDVGYEQYFGPGTRLTVT.

The CDR3 DNA follows: TGTGCCAGCAGCTTAGTGGGACCTATAATAGGGCAAGAGACCCAGTACTTC. This sequence encodes CASSLVGPIIGQETQYF. V and J are TRBV7-8 and TRBJ2-5, with D tentatively TRBD1 or TRBD2 (5 bases each). Germline V gives CDR1 SGHVS, CDR2 FQNEAQ. The CDR3 has 17 amino acids. Trimming cost V 1 base and J 2 bases, with 17 bases left between them.

CDR3 in DNA: TGTGCCAGCAGCGTAGGCCGCGGTGTGTCTTATTCACCCCTCCACTTT. Protein sequence: CASSVGRGVSYSPLHF. V is TRBV9 and J is TRBJ1-6, with D uncertain. This CDR3 region has 16 residues. Trimming removed 0 bases from V and 8 bases from J, with 15 bases in between. Germline-derived CDR1 and CDR2 are SGDLS and YYNGEE.

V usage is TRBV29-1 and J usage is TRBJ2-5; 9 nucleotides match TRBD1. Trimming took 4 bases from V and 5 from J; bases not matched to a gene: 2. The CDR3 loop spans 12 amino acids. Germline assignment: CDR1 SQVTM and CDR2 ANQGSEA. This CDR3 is CSVVGQGETQYF. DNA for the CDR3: TGCAGCGTTGTGGGACAGGGCGAGACCCAGTACTTC.

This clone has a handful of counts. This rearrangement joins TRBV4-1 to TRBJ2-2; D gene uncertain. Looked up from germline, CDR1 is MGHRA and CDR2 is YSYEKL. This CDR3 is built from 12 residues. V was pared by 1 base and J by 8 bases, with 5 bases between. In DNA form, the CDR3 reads TGCGCCAGCAGCCAAGTTCGGGGGGAGCTGTTTTTT. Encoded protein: CASSQVRGELFF.

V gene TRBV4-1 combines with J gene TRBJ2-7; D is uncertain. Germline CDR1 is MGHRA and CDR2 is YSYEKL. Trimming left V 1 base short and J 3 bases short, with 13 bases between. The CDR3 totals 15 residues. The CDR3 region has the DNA TGCGCCAGCAGCCAAGTGAATATAGACCACTACGAGCAGTACTTC. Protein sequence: CASSQVNIDHYEQYF.

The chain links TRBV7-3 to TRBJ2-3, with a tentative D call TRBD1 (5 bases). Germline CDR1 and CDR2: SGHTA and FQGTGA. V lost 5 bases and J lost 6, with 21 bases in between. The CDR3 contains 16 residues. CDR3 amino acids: CASSPVPRTLEDTQYF. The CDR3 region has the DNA TGTGCCAGCAGCCCGGTCCCGAGGACACTGGAGGATACGCAGTATTTT.

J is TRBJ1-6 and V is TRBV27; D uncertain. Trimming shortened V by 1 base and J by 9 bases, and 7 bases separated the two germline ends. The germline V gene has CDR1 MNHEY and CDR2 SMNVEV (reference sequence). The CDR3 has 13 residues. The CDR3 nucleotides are TGTGCCAGCAGTTTATTGGGGTTTTCACCCCTCCACTTT. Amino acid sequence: CASSLLGFSPLHF.

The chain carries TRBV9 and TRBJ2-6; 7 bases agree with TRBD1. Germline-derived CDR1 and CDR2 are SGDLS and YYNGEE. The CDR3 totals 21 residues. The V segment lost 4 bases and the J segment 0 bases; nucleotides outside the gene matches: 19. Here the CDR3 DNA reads TGTGCCAGCAGCACCCCGCAGGTGGCAGGGGGTCCCCTCTCTGGGGCCAACGTCCTGACTTTC. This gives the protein CASSTPQVAGGPLSGANVLTF.

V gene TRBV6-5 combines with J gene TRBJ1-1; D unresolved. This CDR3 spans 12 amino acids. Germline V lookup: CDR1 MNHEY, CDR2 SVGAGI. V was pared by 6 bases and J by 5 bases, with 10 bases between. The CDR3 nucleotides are TGTGCCAGCAGACATGTTGGAACTGAAGCTTTCTTT. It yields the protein CASRHVGTEAFF.

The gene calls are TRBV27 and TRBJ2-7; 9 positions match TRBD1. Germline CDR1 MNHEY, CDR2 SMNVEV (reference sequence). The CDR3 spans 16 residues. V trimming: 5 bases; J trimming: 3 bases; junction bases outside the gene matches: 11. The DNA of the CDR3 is TGTGCCAGCAGTCCCTCGCGGGGACAGGGATTCTACGAGCAGTACTTC. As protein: CASSPSRGQGFYEQYF.

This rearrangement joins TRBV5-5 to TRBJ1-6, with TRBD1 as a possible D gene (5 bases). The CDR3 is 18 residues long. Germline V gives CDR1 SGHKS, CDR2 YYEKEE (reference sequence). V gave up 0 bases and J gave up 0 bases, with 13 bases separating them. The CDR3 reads CASSLVGAGSSYNSPLHF. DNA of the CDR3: TGTGCCAGCAGCTTGGTAGGGGCAGGCAGCTCCTATAATTCACCCCTCCACTTT.

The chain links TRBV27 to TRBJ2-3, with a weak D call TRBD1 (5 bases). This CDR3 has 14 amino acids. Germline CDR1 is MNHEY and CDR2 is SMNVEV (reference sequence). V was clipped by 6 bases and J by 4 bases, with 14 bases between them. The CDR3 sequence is CASSPTGFSDTQYF. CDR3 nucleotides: TGTGCCAGCAGCCCCACAGGTTTTTCAGATACGCAGTATTTT.

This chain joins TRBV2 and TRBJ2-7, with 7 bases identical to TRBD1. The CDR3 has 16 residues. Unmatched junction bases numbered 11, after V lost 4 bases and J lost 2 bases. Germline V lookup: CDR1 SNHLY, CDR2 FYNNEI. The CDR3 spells CASSGIDRAAPYEQYF. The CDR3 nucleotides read TGTGCCAGCAGTGGGATTGACAGGGCCGCCCCCTACGAGCAGTACTTC.

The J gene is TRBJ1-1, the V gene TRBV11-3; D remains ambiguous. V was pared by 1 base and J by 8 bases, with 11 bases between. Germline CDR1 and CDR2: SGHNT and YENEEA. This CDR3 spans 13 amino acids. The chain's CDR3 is CASSLGLAGEAFF. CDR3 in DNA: TGTGCCAGCAGCTTAGGATTGGCAGGCGAAGCTTTCTTT.